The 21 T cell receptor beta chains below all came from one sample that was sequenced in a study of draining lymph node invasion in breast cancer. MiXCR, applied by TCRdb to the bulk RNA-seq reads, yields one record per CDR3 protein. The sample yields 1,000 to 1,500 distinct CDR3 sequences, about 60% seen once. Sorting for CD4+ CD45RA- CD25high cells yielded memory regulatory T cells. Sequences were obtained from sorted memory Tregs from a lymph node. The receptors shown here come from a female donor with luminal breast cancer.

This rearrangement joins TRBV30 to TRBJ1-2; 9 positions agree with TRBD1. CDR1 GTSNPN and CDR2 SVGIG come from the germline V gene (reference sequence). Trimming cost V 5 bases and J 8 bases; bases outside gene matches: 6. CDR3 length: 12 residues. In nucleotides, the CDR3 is TGTGCCTGGGCCGGGACAGGGAGCGGCTACACCTTC. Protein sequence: CAWAGTGSGYTF. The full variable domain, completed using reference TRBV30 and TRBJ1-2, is SQTIHQWPATLVQPVGSPLSLECTVEGTSNPNLYWYRQAAGRGLQLLFYSVGIGQISSEVPQNLSASRPQDRQFILSSKKLLLSDSGFYLCAWAGTGSGYTFGSGTRLTVV.

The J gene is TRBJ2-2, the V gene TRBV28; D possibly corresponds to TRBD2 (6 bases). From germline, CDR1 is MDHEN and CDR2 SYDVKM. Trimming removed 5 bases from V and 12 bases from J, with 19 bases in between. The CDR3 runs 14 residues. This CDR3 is CASSTRGLGYQLFF. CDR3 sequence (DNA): TGTGCCAGCAGTACCCGGGGGTTGGGGTATCAGCTGTTTTTT. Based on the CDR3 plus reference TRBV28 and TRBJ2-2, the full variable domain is DVKVTQSSRYLVKRTGEKVFLECVQDMDHENMFWYRQDPGLGLRLIYFSYDVKMKEKGDIPEGYSVSREKKERFSLILESASTNQTSMYLCASSTRGLGYQLFFGEGSRLTVL.

DNA for the CDR3: TGCAGTGCTAATGGCATGGGGGCGGGCAGCAATCAGCCCCAGCATTTT. Amino acids: CSANGMGAGSNQPQHF. The chain links TRBV20-1 to TRBJ1-5; the D gene is possibly TRBD1 (6 bases). The germline gives CDR1 DFQATT, CDR2 SNEGSKA (reference sequence). V lost 4 bases, J lost 1 base, and 17 bases lay in between. The CDR3 runs to 16 residues.

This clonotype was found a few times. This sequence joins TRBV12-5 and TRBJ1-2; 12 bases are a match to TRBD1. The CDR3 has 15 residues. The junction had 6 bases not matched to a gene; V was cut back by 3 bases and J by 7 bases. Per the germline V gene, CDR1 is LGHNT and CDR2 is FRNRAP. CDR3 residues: CASGFGTGGQSGYTF. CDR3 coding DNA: TGTGCTAGTGGTTTCGGGACAGGGGGCCAAAGTGGCTACACCTTC.

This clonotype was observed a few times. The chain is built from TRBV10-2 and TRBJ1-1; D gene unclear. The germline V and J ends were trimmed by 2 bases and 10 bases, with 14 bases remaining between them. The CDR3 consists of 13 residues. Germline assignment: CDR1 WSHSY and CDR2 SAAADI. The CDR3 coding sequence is TGCGCCAGCAGTGAGGGGGTGTCGGGTACAGCTTTCTTT. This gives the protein CASSEGVSGTAFF.

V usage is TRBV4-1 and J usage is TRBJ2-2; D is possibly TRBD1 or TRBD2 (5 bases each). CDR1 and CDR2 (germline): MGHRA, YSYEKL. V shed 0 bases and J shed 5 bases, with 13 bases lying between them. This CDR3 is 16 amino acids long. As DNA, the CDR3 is TGCGCCAGCAGCCAAGATCCGGGACGGAGGACCGGGGAGCTGTTTTTT. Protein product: CASSQDPGRRTGELFF.

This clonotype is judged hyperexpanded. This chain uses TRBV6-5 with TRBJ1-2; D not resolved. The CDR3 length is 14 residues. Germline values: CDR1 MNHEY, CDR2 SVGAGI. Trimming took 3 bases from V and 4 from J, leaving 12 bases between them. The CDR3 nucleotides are TGTGCCAGCAGTTATTCCCCGGCCTCCTATGGCTACACCTTC. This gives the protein CASSYSPASYGYTF.

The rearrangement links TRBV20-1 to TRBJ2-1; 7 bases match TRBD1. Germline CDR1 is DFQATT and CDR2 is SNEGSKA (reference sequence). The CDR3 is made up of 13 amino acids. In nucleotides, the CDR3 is TGCACCACAGGGGAAGGGACCTACAATGAGCAGTTCTTC. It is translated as CTTGEGTYNEQFF.

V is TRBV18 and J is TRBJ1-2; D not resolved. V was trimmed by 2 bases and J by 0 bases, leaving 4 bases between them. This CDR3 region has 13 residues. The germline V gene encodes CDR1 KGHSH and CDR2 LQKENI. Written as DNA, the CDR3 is TGTGCCAGCTCACCATCAGCTAACTATGGCTACACCTTC. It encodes CASSPSANYGYTF.

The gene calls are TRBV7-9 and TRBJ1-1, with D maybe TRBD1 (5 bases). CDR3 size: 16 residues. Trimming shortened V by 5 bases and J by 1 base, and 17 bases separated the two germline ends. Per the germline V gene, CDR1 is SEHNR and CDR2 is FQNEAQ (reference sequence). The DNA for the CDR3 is TGTGCCAGCAGCACTAGACCCGGGACCGCGAACACTGAAGCTTTCTTT. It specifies CASSTRPGTANTEAFF.

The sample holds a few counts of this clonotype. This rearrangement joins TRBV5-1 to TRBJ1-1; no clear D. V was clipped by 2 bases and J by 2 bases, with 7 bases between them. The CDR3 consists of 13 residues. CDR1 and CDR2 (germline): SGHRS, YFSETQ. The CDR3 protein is CASSFAENTEAFF. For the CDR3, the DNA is TGCGCCAGCAGCTTTGCAGAAAACACTGAAGCTTTCTTT.

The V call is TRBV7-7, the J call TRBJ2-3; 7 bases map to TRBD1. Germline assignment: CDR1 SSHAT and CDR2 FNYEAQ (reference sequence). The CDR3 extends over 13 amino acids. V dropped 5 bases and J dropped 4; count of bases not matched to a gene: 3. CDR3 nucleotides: TGTGCCAGCAGCGCGACAGGGCCAGATACGCAGTATTTT. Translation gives CASSATGPDTQYF. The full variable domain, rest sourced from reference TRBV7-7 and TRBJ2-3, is GAGVSQSPRYKVTKRGQDVTLRCDPISSHATLYWYQQALGQGPEFLTYFNYEAQPDKSGLPSDRFSAERPEGSISTLTIQRTEQRDSAMYRCASSATGPDTQYFGPGTRLTVL.

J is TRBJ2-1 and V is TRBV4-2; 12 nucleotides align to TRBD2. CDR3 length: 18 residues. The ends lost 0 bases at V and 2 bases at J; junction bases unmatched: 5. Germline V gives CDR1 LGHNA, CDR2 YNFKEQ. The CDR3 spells CASSQDKTSGGAYNEQFF. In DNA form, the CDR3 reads TGTGCCAGCAGCCAAGATAAGACTAGCGGGGGAGCCTACAATGAGCAGTTCTTC.

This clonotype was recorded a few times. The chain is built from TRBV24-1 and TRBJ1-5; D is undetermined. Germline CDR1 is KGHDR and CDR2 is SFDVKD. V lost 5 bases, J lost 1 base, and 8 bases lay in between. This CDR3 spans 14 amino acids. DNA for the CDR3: TGTGCCACCAGTGTCCCCGGAAGCAATCAGCCCCAGCATTTT. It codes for CATSVPGSNQPQHF.

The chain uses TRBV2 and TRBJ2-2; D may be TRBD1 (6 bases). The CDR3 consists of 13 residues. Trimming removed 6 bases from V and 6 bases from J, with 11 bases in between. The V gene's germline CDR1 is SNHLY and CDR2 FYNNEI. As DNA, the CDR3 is TGTGCCAGCAGCGGAGACAGGCCCGGGGAGCTGTTTTTT. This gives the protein CASSGDRPGELFF.

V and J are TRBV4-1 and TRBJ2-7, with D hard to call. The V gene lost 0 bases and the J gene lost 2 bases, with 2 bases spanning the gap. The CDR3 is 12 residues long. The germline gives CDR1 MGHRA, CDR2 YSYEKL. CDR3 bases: TGCGCCAGCAGCCAAGATACCTACGAGCAGTACTTC. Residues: CASSQDTYEQYF.

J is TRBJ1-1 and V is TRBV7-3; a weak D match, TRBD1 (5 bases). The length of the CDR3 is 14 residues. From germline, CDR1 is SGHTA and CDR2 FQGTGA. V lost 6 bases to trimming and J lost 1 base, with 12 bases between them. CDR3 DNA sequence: TGTGCCAGCAGTTTCTCAGGGTGGAACACTGAAGCTTTCTTT. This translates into CASSFSGWNTEAFF.

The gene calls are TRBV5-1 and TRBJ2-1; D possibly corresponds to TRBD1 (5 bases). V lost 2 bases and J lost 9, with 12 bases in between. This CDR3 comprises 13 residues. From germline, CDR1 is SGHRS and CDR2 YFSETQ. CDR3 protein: CASSFQGVSEQFF. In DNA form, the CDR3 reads TGCGCCAGCAGCTTTCAAGGGGTCAGTGAGCAGTTCTTC.

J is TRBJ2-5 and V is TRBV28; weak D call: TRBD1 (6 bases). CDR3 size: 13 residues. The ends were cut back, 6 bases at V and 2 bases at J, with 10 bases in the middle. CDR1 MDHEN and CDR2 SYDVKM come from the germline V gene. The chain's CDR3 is CASRKTGQETQYF. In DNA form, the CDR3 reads TGTGCCAGCAGGAAAACAGGGCAAGAGACCCAGTACTTC.

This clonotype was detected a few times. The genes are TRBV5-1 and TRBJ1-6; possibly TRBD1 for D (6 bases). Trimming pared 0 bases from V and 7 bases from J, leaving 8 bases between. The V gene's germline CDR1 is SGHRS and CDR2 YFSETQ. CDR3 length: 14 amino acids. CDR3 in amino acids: CASSLAGVNSPLHF. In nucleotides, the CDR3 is TGCGCCAGCAGCTTGGCAGGGGTGAATTCACCCCTCCACTTT.

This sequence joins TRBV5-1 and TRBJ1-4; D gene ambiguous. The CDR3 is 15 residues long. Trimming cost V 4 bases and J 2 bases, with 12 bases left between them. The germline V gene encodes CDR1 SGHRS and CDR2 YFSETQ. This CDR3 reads CASSKGIGTNEKLFF. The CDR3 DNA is TGCGCCAGCAGCAAGGGCATCGGGACTAATGAAAAACTGTTTTTT. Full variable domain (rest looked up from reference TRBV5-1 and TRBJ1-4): KAGVTQTPRYLIKTRGQQVTLSCSPISGHRSVSWYQQTPGQGLQFLFEYFSETQRNKGNFPGRFSGRQFSNSRSEMNVSTLELGDSALYLCASSKGIGTNEKLFFGSGTQLSVL.